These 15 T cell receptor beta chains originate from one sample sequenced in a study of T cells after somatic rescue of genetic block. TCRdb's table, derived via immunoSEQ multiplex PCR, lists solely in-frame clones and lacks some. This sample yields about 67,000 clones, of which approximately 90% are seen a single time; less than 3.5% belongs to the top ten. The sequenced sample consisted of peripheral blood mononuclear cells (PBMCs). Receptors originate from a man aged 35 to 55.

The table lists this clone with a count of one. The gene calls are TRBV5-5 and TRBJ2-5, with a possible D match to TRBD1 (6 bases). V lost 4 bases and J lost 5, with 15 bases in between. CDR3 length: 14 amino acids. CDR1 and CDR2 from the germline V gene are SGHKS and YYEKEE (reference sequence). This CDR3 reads CASSDKTGPETQYF. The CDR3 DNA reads TGTGCCAGCAGCGACAAGACAGGCCCGGAGACCCAGTACTTC.

CDR3 sequence (DNA): TGTGCCAGCAGTTGGACAGGAGGATCTGGAAACACCATATATTTT. Translation: CASSWTGGSGNTIYF. The rearrangement links TRBV2 to TRBJ1-3; the match to TRBD1 covers 7 bases. CDR3 length: 15 residues. J gave up 1 base and V 5 bases, and 5 bases lay outside the gene matches. Per germline, CDR1 SNHLY and CDR2 FYNNEI.

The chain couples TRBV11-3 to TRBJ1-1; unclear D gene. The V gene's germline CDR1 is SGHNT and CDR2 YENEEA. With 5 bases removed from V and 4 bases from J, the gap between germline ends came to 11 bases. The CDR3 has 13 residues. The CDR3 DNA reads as TGTGCCAGCAGCCCCCGCCTCGTCACTGAAGCTTTCTTT. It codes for CASSPRLVTEAFF.

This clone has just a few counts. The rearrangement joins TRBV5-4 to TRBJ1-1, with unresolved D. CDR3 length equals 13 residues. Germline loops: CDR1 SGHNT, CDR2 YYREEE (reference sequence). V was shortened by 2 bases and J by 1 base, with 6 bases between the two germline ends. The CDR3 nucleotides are TGTGCCAGCAGCTTTGTCGCGAACACTGAAGCTTTCTTT. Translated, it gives CASSFVANTEAFF. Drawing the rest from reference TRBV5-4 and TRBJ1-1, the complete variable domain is ETGVTQSPTHLIKTRGQQVTLRCSSQSGHNTVSWYQQALGQGPQFIFQYYREEENGRGNFPPRFSGLQFPNYSSELNVNALELDDSALYLCASSFVANTEAFFGQGTRLTVV.

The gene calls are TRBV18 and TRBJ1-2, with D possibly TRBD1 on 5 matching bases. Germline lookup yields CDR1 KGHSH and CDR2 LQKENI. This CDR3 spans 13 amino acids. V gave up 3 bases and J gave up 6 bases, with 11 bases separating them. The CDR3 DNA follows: TGTGCCAGCTCACCGGGCAGGGATCATGGCTACACCTTC. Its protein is CASSPGRDHGYTF.

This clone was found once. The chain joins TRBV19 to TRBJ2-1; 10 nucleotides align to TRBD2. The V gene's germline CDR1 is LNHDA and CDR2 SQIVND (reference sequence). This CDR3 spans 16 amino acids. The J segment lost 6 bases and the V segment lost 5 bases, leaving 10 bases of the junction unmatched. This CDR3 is CASSPRTSGWGNEQFF. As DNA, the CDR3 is TGTGCCAGTAGTCCCCGGACTAGCGGTTGGGGCAATGAGCAGTTCTTC.

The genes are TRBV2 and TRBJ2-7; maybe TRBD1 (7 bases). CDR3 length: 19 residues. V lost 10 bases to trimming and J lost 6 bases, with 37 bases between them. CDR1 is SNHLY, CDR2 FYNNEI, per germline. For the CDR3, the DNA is TGTGCCATCACGAACGGAGGGGACAGCTACCTAAGTGAATTCTCCGAGCAGTACTTC. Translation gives CAITNGGDSYLSEFSEQYF.

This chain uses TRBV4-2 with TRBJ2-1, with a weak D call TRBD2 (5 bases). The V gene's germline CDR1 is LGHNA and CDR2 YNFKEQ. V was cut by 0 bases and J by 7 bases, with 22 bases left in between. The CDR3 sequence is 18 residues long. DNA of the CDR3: TGTGCCAGCAGCCAAGAGGTGGGCGGCCGGGGAATTAGAAATGAGCAGTTCTTC. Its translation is CASSQEVGGRGIRNEQFF.

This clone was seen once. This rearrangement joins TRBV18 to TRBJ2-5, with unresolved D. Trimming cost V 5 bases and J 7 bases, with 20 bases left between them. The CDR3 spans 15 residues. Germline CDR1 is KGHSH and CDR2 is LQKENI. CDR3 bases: TGTGCCAGCTCAAAAAGCGAGACGGCCCCAGGGACCCAGTACTTC. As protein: CASSKSETAPGTQYF.

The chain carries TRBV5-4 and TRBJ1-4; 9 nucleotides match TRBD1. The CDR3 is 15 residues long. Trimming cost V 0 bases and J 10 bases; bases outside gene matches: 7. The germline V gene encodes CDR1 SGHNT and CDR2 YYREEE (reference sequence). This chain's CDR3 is CASSLAQGQGGKLFF. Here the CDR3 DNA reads TGTGCCAGCAGCTTGGCCCAGGGACAGGGAGGAAAACTGTTTTTT.

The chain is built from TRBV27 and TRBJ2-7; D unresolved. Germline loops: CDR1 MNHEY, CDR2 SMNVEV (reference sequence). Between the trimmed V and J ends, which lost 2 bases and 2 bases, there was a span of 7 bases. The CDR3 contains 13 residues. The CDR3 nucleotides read TGTGCCAGCAGTTTAAACGGCCCCTACGAGCAGTACTTC. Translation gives CASSLNGPYEQYF.

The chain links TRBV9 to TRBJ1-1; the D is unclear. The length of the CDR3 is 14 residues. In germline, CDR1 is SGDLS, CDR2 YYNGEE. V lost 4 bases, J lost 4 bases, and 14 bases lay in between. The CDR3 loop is CASSLGPVSTEAFF. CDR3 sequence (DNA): TGTGCCAGCAGCCTTGGGCCGGTCAGCACTGAAGCTTTCTTT.

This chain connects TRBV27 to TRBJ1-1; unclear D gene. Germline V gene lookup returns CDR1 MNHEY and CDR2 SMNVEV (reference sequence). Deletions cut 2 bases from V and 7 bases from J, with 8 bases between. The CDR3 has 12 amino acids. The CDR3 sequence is CASSLRGNEAFF. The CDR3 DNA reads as TGTGCCAGCAGTTTACGGGGAAATGAAGCTTTCTTT.

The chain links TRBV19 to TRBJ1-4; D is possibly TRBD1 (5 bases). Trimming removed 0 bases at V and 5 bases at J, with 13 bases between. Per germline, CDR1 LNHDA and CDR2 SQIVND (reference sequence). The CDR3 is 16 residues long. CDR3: CASSIEYRGRNEKLFF. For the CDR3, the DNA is TGTGCCAGTAGTATAGAGTACCGGGGCAGGAATGAAAAACTGTTTTTT.

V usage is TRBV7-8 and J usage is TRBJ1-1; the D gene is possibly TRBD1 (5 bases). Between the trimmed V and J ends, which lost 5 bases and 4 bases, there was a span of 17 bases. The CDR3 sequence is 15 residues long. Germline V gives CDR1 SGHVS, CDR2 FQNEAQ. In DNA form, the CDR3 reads TGTGCCAGCAGCCCAAGACGGGTAGGGGTCACTGAAGCTTTCTTT. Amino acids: CASSPRRVGVTEAFF.